This TCR beta chain appears in the sequencing data of a study of blood T cell repertoires in COVID-19 (dated by TCRdb to 2020 to 2022). Turning to the overall study: Samples from collaborators originated in the United States, Italy and Spain and spanned both the acute and convalescent phases of COVID-19. The material from the prospective study consisted of cDNA or gDNA derived from T cells, B-cell-depleted T cells, or PBMCs. The dataset comprised deeply sampled blood TCRbeta repertoires from subjects exposed to, actively infected with, or recovered from COVID-19. The repertoires were made available in a free public database intended to serve as a resource for research on the immune response to SARS-CoV-2. Samples came from the ongoing ImmuneRACE study (first 160 participants) plus 1,254 subjects from 6 global collaborators. Nearly every sample came with metadata listing a de-identified subject ID, COVID-19 status, age in years and sex. HLA class I and class II types, where available, came from metadata supplied by the sample provider rather than from assay-based typing.

TCRbeta CDR3 regions were amplified from genomic DNA using the immunoSEQ Assay, a bias-controlled multiplex PCR. Processing in the source paper ran as follows. Within the assay, amplification of reference gene primers was used to estimate how many nucleated cells each sample contained. Sequence reads were collapsed and filtered to measure the absolute abundance of every unique TCRbeta CDR3 rearrangement. For each sample, productive Simpson clonality was calculated by taking the square root of Simpson's diversity index across productive rearrangements. TCRdb obtained this table from immuneACCESS and retained in-frame rearrangements with V and J assigned. These tables miss some clones; where compared with another copy, unresolved V genes account for less than half of the shortfall, and the remainder is unexplained. V and J calls plus clone size are reproduced from that table; the DNA served to infer D and trimming. Present in this sample are over 250,000 clones, approximately 83% of which were seen just once. More than 9.5% of the sample is taken by the ten largest.

V lost 6 bases and J lost 4 bases, and the count of bases not matched to a germline gene is 5. Via the germline V gene, CDR1 is MNHEY and CDR2 SVGAGI. Including cysteine and phenylalanine, the CDR3 has 14 amino acids. Of the read, only the CDR3 DNA is kept; its 42 bases are in frame from base 1. Beyond this particular receptor, the publication reports: The amount of clinical and demographic metadata varied by source and participant and was provided uncurated.

Worth noting for this clone: What this receptor recognizes is not known. Base qualities were left out, and no much larger clone turns up one base away.

Whole blood was collected in K2EDTA tubes by collaborating institutions according to the institutions' own protocols. Collaborator samples were shipped for TCRbeta analysis as frozen whole blood, isolated PBMCs, or DNA extracted from either sample type. The rearranged chain carries TRBV6-5 and TRBJ2-2, and 7 junctional nucleotides match TRBD1. This clonotype originated in a woman in her 70s with acute or convalescent COVID-19. Sequences were obtained from peripheral blood. The nucleotides are TGTGCCAGCAGGACAGGGTCGGCCACCGGGGAGCTGTTTTTT. Its coded protein is CASRTGSATGELFF.